The 5 T cell receptor beta chains in this list originate from one sample, sequenced in a study of Ad26.COV2.S vaccination and SARS-CoV-2 variants. TCRdb's copy holds only in-frame clones and misses some; the assay was immunoSEQ multiplex PCR. Of 430,000 or so clones in the sample, roughly 90% are singletons; the top ten hold over 9%. Treatment in this sample: around 19 received Ad26.COV2.S at low or high dose, single or two shots; roughly five received placebo; per-sample allocation not given. Collection of the samples took place on day 63 after the first injection of vaccine or placebo. The material sequenced was peripheral blood, taken in a trial of Ad26.COV2.S vaccine versus placebo. The receptors were sampled from a person between 18 and 65 years old who received the Ad26.COV2.S COVID-19 vaccine or a placebo.

CDR3: CASSYRITTEAFF. The CDR3 nucleotides are TGTGCCAGCAGTTACCGAATAACTACTGAAGCTTTCTTT. The rearrangement uses TRBV6-2 or TRBV6-3 and TRBJ1-1, with unresolved D. In germline, CDR1 is MNHEY, CDR2 SVGEGT. The CDR3 consists of 13 residues. V dropped 2 bases and J dropped 5 bases, with 9 bases sitting between them.

This chain joins TRBV6-2 or TRBV6-3 and TRBJ1-3; TRBD1 might be the D (5 bases). Germline V gives CDR1 MNHEY, CDR2 SVGEGT. V lost 6 bases to trimming and J lost 8 bases, with 11 bases between them. This CDR3 comprises 12 residues. The CDR3 loop reads CASSSQGDTIYF. CDR3 nucleotide sequence: TGTGCCAGCAGCTCCCAGGGCGACACCATATATTTT.

This clone was seen a single time. CDR3 sequence reads: CASSLERAQYF. The CDR3 DNA reads as TGCGCCAGCAGCTTGGAGAGGGCCCAGTACTTC. This chain connects TRBV5-1 to TRBJ2-5; perhaps TRBD2 as D (5 bases). The CDR3 spans 11 residues. Germline CDR1 SGHRS, CDR2 YFSETQ. V lost 0 bases, J lost 9 bases, and 6 bases lay in between.

The chain joins TRBV11-1 to TRBJ1-6, with TRBD1 as a possible D gene (6 bases). Trimming cost V 4 bases and J 2 bases, with 12 bases left between them. CDR1 and CDR2 from the germline V gene are SGHAT and FQDESV (reference sequence). This CDR3 has 16 residues. The CDR3, as DNA: TGTGCCAGCAGCTCACCTAGGACAGCCTATAATTCACCCCTCCACTTT. It translates to CASSSPRTAYNSPLHF.

V is TRBV27 and J is TRBJ2-5; TRBD1 matches 12 bases. With 4 bases clipped from V and 2 bases from J, the junction kept 5 bases outside the gene matches. This CDR3 comprises 16 residues. The germline V gene encodes CDR1 MNHEY and CDR2 SMNVEV (reference sequence). The CDR3 spells CASSWGTGGHQETQYF. In DNA, the CDR3 is TGTGCCAGCAGTTGGGGGACAGGGGGCCATCAAGAGACCCAGTACTTC.